The 2 T cell receptor beta chains in this list originate from one sample, sequenced in a study of vaccination and CD4 T cells after COVID-19. Sequenced with the Oncomine TCR Beta short-read assay was DNA taken from cultured CD4+ T cells. TCRdb recomputed calls from the PCR reads with MiXCR, one row per CDR3 protein. The sample lists 20,000 to 25,000 distinct CDR3 sequences, approximately 38% occurring once. Documented treatment: roughly 11-day PBMC culture with coronavirus spike peptide pools or control peptides (ViraFEST assay). Their antigen targets remain unknown. The starting material was CD4+ T cells from blood, cultured in vitro, obtained before SARS-CoV-2 vaccination. All receptors derive from a human donor who had recovered from COVID-19.

This clonotype has a handful of counts. V usage is TRBV11-1 and J usage is TRBJ1-1, with D possibly being TRBD1 (6 bases). The germline V gene encodes CDR1 SGHAT and CDR2 FQDESV (reference sequence). The germline V and J ends were trimmed by 5 bases and 2 bases, with 12 bases remaining between them. The CDR3 totals 14 residues. The CDR3 sequence is CASSQDRGNTEAFF. The CDR3 region has the DNA TGTGCCAGCAGCCAGGACAGAGGAAACACTGAAGCTTTCTTT.

The chain links TRBV24-1 to TRBJ2-1; D is possibly TRBD1 or TRBD2 (5 bases each). The germline gives CDR1 KGHDR, CDR2 SFDVKD. V shed 2 bases and J shed 0 bases, with 13 bases lying between them. The CDR3 runs 17 residues. The CDR3 loop is CATSDSWGRSSYNEQFF. CDR3 bases: TGTGCCACCAGTGATTCATGGGGACGGAGCTCCTACAATGAGCAGTTCTTC.